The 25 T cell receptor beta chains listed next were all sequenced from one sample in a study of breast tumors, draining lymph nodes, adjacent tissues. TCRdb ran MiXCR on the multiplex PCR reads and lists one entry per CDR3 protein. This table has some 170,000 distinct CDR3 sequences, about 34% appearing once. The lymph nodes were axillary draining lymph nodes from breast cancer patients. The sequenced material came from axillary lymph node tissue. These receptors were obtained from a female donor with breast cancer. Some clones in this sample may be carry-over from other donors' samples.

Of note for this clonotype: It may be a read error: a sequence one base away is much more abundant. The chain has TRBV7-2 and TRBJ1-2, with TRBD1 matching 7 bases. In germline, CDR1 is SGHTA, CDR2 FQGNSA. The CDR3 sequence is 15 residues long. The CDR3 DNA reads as TGTGCCAGCAGCTCCCACGTGACAGGGAGGGGCGGCTACCCCTTC. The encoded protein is CASSSHVTGRGGYPF.

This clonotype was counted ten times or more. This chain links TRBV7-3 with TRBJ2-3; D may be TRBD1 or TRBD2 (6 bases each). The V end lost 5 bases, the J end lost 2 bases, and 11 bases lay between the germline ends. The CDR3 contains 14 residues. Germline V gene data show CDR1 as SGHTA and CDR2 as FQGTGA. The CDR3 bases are TGTGCCAGCAGCCGAGGGGGGCCCACAGATACGCAGTATTTT. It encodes CASSRGGPTDTQYF.

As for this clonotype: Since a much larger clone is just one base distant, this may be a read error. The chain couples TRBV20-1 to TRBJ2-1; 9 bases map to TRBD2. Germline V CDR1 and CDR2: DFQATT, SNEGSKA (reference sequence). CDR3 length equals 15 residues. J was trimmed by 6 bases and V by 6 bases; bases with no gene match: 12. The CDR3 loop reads CSAPRGTSRSNEQFF. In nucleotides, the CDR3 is TGCAGTGCCCCTAGGGGGACTAGCAGATCCAATGAGCAGTTCTTC.

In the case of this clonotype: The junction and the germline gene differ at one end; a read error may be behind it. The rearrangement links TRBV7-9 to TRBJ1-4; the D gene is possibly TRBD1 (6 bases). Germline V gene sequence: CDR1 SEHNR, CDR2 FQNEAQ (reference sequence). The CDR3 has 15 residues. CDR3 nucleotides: TGTGCCAGCAGCTCAACTACAGGGCTCCATGAAAAACTGCCTTTT. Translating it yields CASSSTTGLHEKLPF.

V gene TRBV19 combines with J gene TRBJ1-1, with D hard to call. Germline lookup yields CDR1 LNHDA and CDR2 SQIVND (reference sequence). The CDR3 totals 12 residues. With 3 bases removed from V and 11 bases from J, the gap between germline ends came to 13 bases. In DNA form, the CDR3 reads TGTGCCAGTAGTATGCCGACCCCCGATGCTTTCTTT. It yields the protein CASSMPTPDAFF.

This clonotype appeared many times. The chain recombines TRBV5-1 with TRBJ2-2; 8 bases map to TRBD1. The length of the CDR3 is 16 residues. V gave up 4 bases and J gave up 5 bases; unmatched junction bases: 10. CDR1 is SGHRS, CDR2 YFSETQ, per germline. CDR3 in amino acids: CASSPRDRRITGELFF. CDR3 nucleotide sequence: TGCGCCAGCAGCCCGCGGGACAGGAGGATAACCGGGGAGCTGTTTTTT.

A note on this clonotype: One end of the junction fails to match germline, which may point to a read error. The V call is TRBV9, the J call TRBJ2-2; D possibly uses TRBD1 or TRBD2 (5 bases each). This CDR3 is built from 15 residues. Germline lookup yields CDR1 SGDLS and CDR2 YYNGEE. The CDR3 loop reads CASSVGGTNTGEPFF. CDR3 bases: TGTGCCAGCAGCGTAGGAGGGACGAACACCGGGGAGCCGTTTTTT.

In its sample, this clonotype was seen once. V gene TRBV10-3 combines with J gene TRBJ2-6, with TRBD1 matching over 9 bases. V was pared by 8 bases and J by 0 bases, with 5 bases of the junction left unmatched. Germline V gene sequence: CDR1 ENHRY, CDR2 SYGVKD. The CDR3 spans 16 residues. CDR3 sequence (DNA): TGTGCCATCCGGGACAGGGTCCCCTCTGGGGCCAACGTCCTGACTTTC. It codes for CAIRDRVPSGANVLTF.

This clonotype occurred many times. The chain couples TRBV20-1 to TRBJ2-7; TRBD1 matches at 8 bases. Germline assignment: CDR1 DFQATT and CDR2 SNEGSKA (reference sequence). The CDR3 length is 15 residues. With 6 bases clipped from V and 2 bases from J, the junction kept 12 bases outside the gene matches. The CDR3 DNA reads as TGCAGTGCGCCCACAGTGGGGACAGGACCCTACGAGCAGTACTTC. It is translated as CSAPTVGTGPYEQYF.

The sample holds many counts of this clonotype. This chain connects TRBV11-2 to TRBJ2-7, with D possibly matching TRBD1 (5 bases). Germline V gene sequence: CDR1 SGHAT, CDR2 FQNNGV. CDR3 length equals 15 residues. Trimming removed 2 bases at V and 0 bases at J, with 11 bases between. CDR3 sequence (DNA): TGTGCCAGCAGCTTAACCCAAGACAGCTCCTACGAGCAGTACTTC. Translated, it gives CASSLTQDSSYEQYF.

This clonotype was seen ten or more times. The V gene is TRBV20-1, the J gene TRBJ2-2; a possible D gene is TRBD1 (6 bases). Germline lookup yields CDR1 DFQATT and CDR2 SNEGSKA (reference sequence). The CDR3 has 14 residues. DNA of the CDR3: TGCAGCTCGACGGACAGTGAGGTAACCGGGGAGCTGTTTTTT. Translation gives CSSTDSEVTGELFF.

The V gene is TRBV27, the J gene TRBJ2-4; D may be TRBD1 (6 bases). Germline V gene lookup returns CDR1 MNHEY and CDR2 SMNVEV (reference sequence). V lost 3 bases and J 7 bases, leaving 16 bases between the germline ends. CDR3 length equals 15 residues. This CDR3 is CASSFDRSTSNIQYF. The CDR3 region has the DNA TGTGCCAGCAGTTTTGACAGGTCGACCTCGAACATTCAGTACTTC.

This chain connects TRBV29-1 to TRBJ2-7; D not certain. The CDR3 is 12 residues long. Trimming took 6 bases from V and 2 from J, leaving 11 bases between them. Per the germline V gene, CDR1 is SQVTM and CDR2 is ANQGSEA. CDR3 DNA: TGCAGCGTAGCTATGTACGCCTACGAGCAGTACTTC. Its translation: CSVAMYAYEQYF.

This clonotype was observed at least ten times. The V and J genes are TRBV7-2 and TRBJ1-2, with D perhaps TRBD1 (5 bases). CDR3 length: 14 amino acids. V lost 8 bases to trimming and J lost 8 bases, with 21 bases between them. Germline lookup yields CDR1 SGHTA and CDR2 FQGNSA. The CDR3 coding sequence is TGTGCCAGCTCTAACGTTGGCAGGGAGGTCGGCTACACCTTC. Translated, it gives CASSNVGREVGYTF.

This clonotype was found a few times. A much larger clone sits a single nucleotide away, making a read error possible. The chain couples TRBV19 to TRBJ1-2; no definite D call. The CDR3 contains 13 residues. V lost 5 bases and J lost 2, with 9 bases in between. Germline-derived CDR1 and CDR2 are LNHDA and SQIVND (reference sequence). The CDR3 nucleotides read TGTGCCAGTAGTGTACCGGGAAACTATGGCTACACCTTC. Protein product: CASSVPGNYGYTF. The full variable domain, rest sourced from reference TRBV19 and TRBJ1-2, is DGGITQSPKYLFRKEGQNVTLSCEQNLNHDAMYWYRQDPGQGLRLIYYSQIVNDFQKGDIAEGYSVSREKKESFPLTVTSAQKNPTAFYLCASSVPGNYGYTFGSGTRLTVV.

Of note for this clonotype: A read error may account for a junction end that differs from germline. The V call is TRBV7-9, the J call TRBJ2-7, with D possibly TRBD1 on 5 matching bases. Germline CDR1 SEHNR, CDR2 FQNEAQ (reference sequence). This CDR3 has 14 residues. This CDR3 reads CAGRLTGDVREQYF. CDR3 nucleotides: TGTGCCGGCAGGCTTACAGGAGATGTACGCGAGCAGTACTTC.

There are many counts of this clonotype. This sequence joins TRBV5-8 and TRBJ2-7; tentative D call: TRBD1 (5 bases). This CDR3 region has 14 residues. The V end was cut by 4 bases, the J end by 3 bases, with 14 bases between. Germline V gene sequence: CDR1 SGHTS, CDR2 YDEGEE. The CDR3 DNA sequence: TGTGCCAGCAGCCTAAGGGGTGCTGTCTACGAGCAGTACTTC. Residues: CASSLRGAVYEQYF.

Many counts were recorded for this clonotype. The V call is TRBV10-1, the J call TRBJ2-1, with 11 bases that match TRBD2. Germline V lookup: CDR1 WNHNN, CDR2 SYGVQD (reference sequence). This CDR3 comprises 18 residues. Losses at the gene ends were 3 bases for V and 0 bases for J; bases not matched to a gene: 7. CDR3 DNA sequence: TGCGCCAGCAGTGAAGTGGTAGCGGGGGGGTCCTCCTACAATGAGCAGTTCTTC. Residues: CASSEVVAGGSSYNEQFF.

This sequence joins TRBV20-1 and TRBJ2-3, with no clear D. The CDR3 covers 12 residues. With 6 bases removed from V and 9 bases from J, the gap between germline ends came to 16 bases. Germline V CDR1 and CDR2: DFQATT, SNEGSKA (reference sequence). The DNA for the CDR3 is TGCAGTGCCCGTAGGTTGCGTTCGACGCAGTATTTT. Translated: CSARRLRSTQYF.

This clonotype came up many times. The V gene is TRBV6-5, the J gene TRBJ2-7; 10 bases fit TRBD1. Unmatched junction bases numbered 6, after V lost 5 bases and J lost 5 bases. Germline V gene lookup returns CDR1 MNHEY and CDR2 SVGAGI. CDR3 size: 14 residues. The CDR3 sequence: CASSPRTGGDEQYF. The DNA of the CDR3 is TGTGCCAGCAGTCCCCGGACAGGGGGGGACGAGCAGTACTTC.

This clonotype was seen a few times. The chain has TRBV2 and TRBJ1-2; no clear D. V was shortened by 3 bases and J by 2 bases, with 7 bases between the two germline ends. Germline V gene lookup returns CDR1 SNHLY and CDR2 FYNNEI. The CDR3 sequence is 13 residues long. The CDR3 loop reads CASSEGGNYGYTF. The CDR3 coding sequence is TGTGCCAGCAGTGAGGGCGGAAACTATGGCTACACCTTC.

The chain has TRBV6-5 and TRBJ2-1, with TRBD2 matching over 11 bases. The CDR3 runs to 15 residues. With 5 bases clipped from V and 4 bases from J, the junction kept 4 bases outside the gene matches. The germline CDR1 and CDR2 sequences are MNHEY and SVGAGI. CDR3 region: CASSPGLAAYNEQFF. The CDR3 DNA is TGTGCCAGCAGTCCGGGACTAGCGGCTTACAATGAGCAGTTCTTC.

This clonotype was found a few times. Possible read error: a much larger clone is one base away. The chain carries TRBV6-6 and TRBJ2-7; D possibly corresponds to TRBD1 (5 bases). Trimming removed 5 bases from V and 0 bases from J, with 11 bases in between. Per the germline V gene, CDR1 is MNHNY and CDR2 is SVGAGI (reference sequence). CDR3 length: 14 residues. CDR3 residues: CASSHGAPSYEQYF. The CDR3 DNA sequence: TGTGCCAGCAGTCATGGGGCACCCTCCTACGAGCAGTACTTC.

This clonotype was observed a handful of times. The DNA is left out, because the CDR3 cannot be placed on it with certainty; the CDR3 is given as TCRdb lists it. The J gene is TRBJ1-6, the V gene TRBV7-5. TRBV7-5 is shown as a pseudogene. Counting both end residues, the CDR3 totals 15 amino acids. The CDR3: CISVPEAGVNSPLHF.

The CDR3, as DNA: TGTGCCAGTGCCCACGGGTTTGGTTTTCAGCCCCAGCATTTT. Its translation: CASAHGFGFQPQHF. The rearrangement uses TRBV2 and TRBJ1-5; the D is unclear. Germline CDR1 SNHLY, CDR2 FYNNEI. CDR3 length: 14 amino acids. Trimming left V 9 bases short and J 6 bases short, with 18 bases between. Complete variable domain (other parts from reference TRBV2 and TRBJ1-5): EPEVTQTPSHQVTQMGQEVILRCVPISNHLYFYWYRQILGQKVEFLVSFYNNEISEKSEIFDDQFSVERPDGSNFTLKIRSTKLEDSAMYFCASAHGFGFQPQHFGDGTRLSIL.